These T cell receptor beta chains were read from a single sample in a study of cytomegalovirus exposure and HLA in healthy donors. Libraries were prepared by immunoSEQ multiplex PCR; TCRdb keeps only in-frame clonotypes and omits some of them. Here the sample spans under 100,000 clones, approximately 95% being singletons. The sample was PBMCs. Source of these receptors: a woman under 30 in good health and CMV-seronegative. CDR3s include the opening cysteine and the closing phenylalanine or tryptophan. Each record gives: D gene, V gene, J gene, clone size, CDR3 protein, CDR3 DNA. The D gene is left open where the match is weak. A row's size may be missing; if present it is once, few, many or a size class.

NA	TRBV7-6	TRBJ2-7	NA	CASSPREQGMGEQYF	TGTGCCAGCAGCCCACGGGAACAGGGAATGGGCGAGCAGTACTTC
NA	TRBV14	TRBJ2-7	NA	CASSQRLAYPYEQYF	TGTGCCAGCAGCCAAAGGCTAGCGTATCCCTACGAGCAGTACTTC
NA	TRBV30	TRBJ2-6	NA	CACLFSGANVLTF	TGTGCCTGCCTTTTCTCTGGGGCCAACGTCCTGACTTTC
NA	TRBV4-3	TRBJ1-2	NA	CASSQDFGGSYGYTF	TGCGCCAGCAGCCAAGATTTCGGGGGTTCTTATGGCTACACCTTC
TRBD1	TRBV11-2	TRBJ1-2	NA	CASSSQGQVVYGYTF	TGCGCCAGCAGCTCGCAGGGACAGGTTGTCTATGGCTACACCTTC
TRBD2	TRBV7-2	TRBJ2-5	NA	CASSLTRAAGETQYF	TGTGCCAGCAGCTTAACTCGCGCAGCGGGGGAGACCCAGTACTTC
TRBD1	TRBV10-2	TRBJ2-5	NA	CASNHGTVQETQYF	TGCGCCAGCAATCATGGGACAGTGCAAGAGACCCAGTACTTC
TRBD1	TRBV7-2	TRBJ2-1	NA	CASSLDRGPLFSYNEQFF	TGTGCCAGCAGCCTGGACAGGGGGCCCCTCTTCTCCTACAATGAGCAGTTCTTC
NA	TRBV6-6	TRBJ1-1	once	CASSYVLGGTEAFF	TGTGCCAGCAGTTACGTGTTGGGAGGCACTGAAGCTTTCTTT
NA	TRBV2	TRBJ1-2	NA	CASSRRTANYGYTF	TGTGCCAGCAGTAGAAGGACAGCTAACTATGGCTACACCTTC